This is a list of T cell receptor beta chains from one sample in a study of OX40 agonist ivuxolimab in advanced cancers. Assay: immunoSEQ multiplex PCR; the TCRdb copy retains only in-frame clones and omits some. The sample holds just over 20,000 clones, around 87% seen once. The specimen comprised CD4+ or CD8+ T cells sorted from blood, sampled in a trial of the OX40 agonist ivuxolimab. All receptors come from an adult with an advanced solid tumor such as melanoma, head and neck, liver or kidney cancer. CDR3s include the opening cysteine and the closing phenylalanine or tryptophan. A D gene is named only where the DNA matches it firmly. Part of the rows lack a size; the others show once, few, many or a class for expanded clones.

d_call,v_call,j_call,clone_size,cdr3_aa,cdr3_nt
.,TRBV6-6,TRBJ2-7,.,CASSYKGPDGQYF,TGTGCCAGCAGTTACAAGGGTCCGGACGGGCAGTACTTC
.,TRBV7-9,TRBJ1-3,.,CASSLTEGPPDTIYF,TGTGCCAGCAGCTTAACAGAAGGACCGCCGGACACCATATATTTT
.,TRBV11-2,TRBJ2-2,.,CASSPIPLAFANTGELFF,TGTGCCAGCAGCCCTATCCCCCTGGCGTTCGCGAACACCGGGGAGCTGTTTTTT
.,TRBV6-8,TRBJ2-7,.,CASSSYYEQYF,TGTGCCAGCAGTTCCTACTACGAGCAGTACTTC
.,TRBV19,TRBJ2-3,.,CASSPISDTQYF,TGTGCCAGTAGTCCTATATCAGATACGCAGTATTTT
TRBD1,TRBV7-6,TRBJ2-1,few,CASSLSSGGKTYNEQFF,TGTGCCAGCAGCTTATCGTCAGGGGGCAAAACCTACAATGAGCAGTTCTTC
.,TRBV19,TRBJ1-5,once,CASSILTSLGNQPQHF,TGTGCCAGTAGTATCCTCACATCACTCGGCAATCAGCCCCAGCATTTT
.,TRBV13,TRBJ2-1,.,CASRIQALGQFF,TGTGCCAGCAGGATACAGGCACTTGGGCAGTTCTTC
.,TRBV18,TRBJ2-1,.,CASSPRAARGFDNEQFF,TGTGCCAGCTCACCACGGGCGGCTAGAGGGTTCGACAATGAGCAGTTCTTC
.,TRBV9,TRBJ2-1,.,CASSLAATEYNEQFF,TGTGCCAGCAGCCTCGCCGCCACCGAATACAATGAGCAGTTCTTC
TRBD1,TRBV2,TRBJ2-7,.,CASSESPGTGIYEQYF,TGTGCCAGCAGTGAAAGTCCAGGGACAGGGATCTACGAGCAGTACTTC
TRBD1,TRBV5-6,TRBJ2-7,once,CASRRQGEAYEQYF,TGTGCCAGCAGGCGACAGGGAGAGGCCTACGAGCAGTACTTC
.,TRBV7-3,TRBJ2-2,.,CASSPTGNAGELFF,TGTGCCAGCAGCCCCACGGGGAACGCCGGGGAGCTGTTTTTT
.,TRBV7-6,TRBJ2-2,few,CASSAGQFEELFF,TGTGCCAGCAGCGCAGGACAGTTTGAGGAGCTGTTTTTT
TRBD1,TRBV10-3,TRBJ1-3,once,CAISRDRGPGNTIYF,TGTGCCATCAGCCGGGACAGGGGGCCTGGAAACACCATATATTTT
.,TRBV7-2,TRBJ2-5,.,CASSLVPPEKETQYF,TGTGCCAGCAGCTTAGTCCCCCCAGAGAAAGAGACCCAGTACTTC
.,TRBV5-4,TRBJ2-1,once,CASSPGSSNYNEQFF,TGTGCCAGCAGCCCCGGGAGTAGCAATTACAATGAGCAGTTCTTC
TRBD2,TRBV7-9,TRBJ2-5,once,CASSSLAGQETQYF,TGTGCCAGCAGCTCCCTAGCGGGCCAAGAGACCCAGTACTTC
.,TRBV5-4,TRBJ2-7,few,CASSLEGYEQYF,TGTGCCAGCAGCTTGGAAGGCTACGAGCAGTACTTC
TRBD1,TRBV5-4,TRBJ2-1,.,CASSLYRGYYNEQFF,TGTGCCAGCAGCTTGTACAGGGGCTACTACAATGAGCAGTTCTTC
TRBD2,TRBV28,TRBJ2-7,.,CASSPDSGGGRIREQYF,TGTGCCAGCAGCCCCGATAGCGGGGGGGGCCGAATTCGGGAGCAGTACTTC
.,TRBV9,TRBJ1-1,.,CASSVGGVPEAFF,TGTGCCAGCAGCGTAGGAGGAGTTCCTGAAGCTTTCTTT
.,TRBV18,TRBJ2-4,.,CASSPAEGIQYF,TGTGCCAGCTCACCAGCAGAAGGCATTCAGTACTTC
.,TRBV7-9,TRBJ2-5,.,CASSPPGFQETQYF,TGTGCCAGCAGCCCCCCCGGGTTTCAAGAGACCCAGTACTTC
.,TRBV28,TRBJ1-1,.,CASSPPGEAFF,TGTGCCAGCAGCCCCCCAGGGGAAGCTTTCTTT
.,TRBV15,TRBJ1-1,.,CATALSRASEAFF,TGTGCCACCGCGCTCAGCCGGGCCTCTGAAGCTTTCTTT
.,TRBV7-6,TRBJ2-2,.,CASSDYFETANTGELFF,TGTGCCAGCAGCGACTATTTCGAGACAGCGAACACCGGGGAGCTGTTTTTT
.,TRBV4-1,TRBJ1-2,.,CASSQVGQVDYGYTF,TGCGCCAGCAGCCAAGTAGGCCAAGTGGACTATGGCTACACCTTC
.,TRBV5-6,TRBJ1-4,.,CASSLSVPGGRDEKLFF,TGTGCCAGCAGCTTGAGCGTGCCTGGGGGAAGGGATGAAAAACTGTTTTTT
.,TRBV7-9,TRBJ1-2,once,CASSFGDYGYTF,TGTGCCAGCAGCTTCGGAGACTATGGCTACACCTTC
.,TRBV6-6,TRBJ2-7,.,CASRQDPGEQYF,TGTGCCAGCAGACAAGACCCGGGGGAGCAGTACTTC
TRBD2,TRBV9,TRBJ2-1,.,CASSVGRGDEQFF,TGTGCCAGCAGCGTTGGGCGGGGGGATGAGCAGTTCTTC
.,TRBV6-1,TRBJ2-7,.,CASSWGTSSYEQYF,TGTGCCAGCAGCTGGGGGACCAGCTCCTACGAGCAGTACTTC
.,TRBV18,TRBJ1-3,.,CASSPGKKGTTSGNTIYF,TGTGCCAGCTCACCCGGTAAAAAGGGGACCACCTCTGGAAACACCATATATTTT
.,TRBV9,TRBJ1-1,.,CASSVDGGTEAFF,TGTGCCAGCAGCGTGGACGGGGGCACTGAAGCTTTCTTT
TRBD2,TRBV9,TRBJ2-3,.,CASSGLAGTSGADTQYF,TGTGCCAGCAGCGGACTAGCGGGGACATCGGGGGCAGATACGCAGTATTTT
TRBD1,TRBV5-6,TRBJ1-2,.,CASSPGGQLFNYGYTF,TGTGCCAGCAGCCCAGGGGGACAGCTCTTTAACTATGGCTACACCTTC
.,TRBV21-1,TRBJ1-2,.,CASSKSCSSGYTF,TGTGCCAGCAGCAAATCCTGCAGTTCGGGCTACACCTTC
.,TRBV7-2,TRBJ1-6,.,CASSLAAGESYNSPLHF,TGTGCCAGCAGCTTAGCGGCGGGGGAATCCTATAATTCACCCCTCCACTTT
.,TRBV7-9,TRBJ2-7,.,CASSHLAGPSYEQYF,TGTGCCAGCAGCCATTTAGCCGGGCCCTCATACGAGCAGTACTTC
.,TRBV11-1,TRBJ1-1,.,CASSSRAPRGAFF,TGTGCCAGCAGCTCCAGGGCTCCCCGAGGAGCTTTCTTT
.,TRBV6-5,TRBJ2-7,few,CASRPRGGLGEQYF,TGTGCCAGCAGGCCCCGGGGAGGCCTTGGCGAGCAGTACTTC
.,TRBV2,TRBJ2-7,.,CASTKDVTYEQYF,TGTGCCAGCACCAAGGACGTTACCTACGAGCAGTACTTC
.,TRBV4-3,TRBJ2-7,.,CASSQGGPGSTYEQYF,TGCGCCAGCAGCCAAGGAGGTCCAGGATCTACCTACGAGCAGTACTTC
.,TRBV11-2,TRBJ2-7,.,CASSLKLNTLEQYF,TGTGCCAGCAGCTTAAAGCTGAATACTCTCGAGCAGTACTTC
TRBD2,TRBV2,TRBJ2-1,few,CASSPRGTSGLNEQFF,TGTGCCAGCAGTCCCAGGGGGACTAGCGGCCTAAATGAGCAGTTCTTC
TRBD1,TRBV27,TRBJ2-7,.,CASQLDRGYEQYF,TGTGCCAGCCAATTGGACAGGGGCTACGAGCAGTACTTC
.,TRBV13,TRBJ1-2,.,CASSLGPGWDGYTF,TGTGCCAGCAGCTTAGGCCCGGGTTGGGATGGCTACACCTTT
TRBD1,TRBV5-6,TRBJ2-7,.,CASSSRQGSYEQYF,TGTGCCAGCAGCTCCCGACAGGGATCCTACGAGCAGTACTTC
TRBD2,TRBV19,TRBJ2-1,.,CASRPTGTSGYNEQFF,TGTGCCAGTCGGCCGACCGGGACTAGTGGGTACAATGAGCAGTTCTTC
.,TRBV11-2,TRBJ2-1,.,CASSFSTVRWDEQFF,TGTGCCAGCAGCTTCTCCACGGTTCGTTGGGATGAGCAGTTCTTC
.,TRBV2,TRBJ1-2,.,CATQELGGIYGYTF,TGTGCCACCCAAGAGTTGGGGGGGATCTATGGCTACACCTTC
TRBD1,TRBV29-1,TRBJ2-7,.,CSVPRTGGVPHEQYF,TGCAGCGTTCCTCGGACAGGGGGCGTCCCTCACGAGCAGTACTTC
TRBD2,TRBV19,TRBJ2-1,.,CASERGSSYNEQFF,TGTGCCAGCGAGCGGGGAAGCTCCTACAATGAGCAGTTCTTC
TRBD1,TRBV4-1,TRBJ1-6,once,CASSQDLQGETYNSPLHF,TGCGCCAGCAGCCAAGATCTCCAGGGGGAAACCTATAATTCACCCCTCCACTTT
.,TRBV9,TRBJ2-5,.,CASSVGGGTETQYF,TGTGCCAGCAGCGTAGGTGGGGGCACAGAGACCCAGTACTTC
.,TRBV10-3,TRBJ2-1,once,CAISGAQGSYNEQFF,TGTGCCATCAGTGGGGCACAGGGATCCTACAATGAGCAGTTCTTC
.,TRBV7-9,TRBJ2-7,.,CASSSRTASYEQYF,TGTGCCAGCAGCTCCCGGACGGCTTCCTACGAGCAGTACTTC
.,TRBV19,TRBJ2-2,.,CASSTVLDSRSARAGELFF,TGTGCCAGTAGTACCGTTCTTGACAGCCGATCGGCCCGAGCCGGGGAGCTGTTTTTT
.,TRBV4-3,TRBJ2-7,.,CASSQGQGSYEQYF,TGCGCCAGCAGCCAAGGTCAGGGCTCCTACGAGCAGTACTTC